These 28 T cell receptor beta chains were all obtained from the same sample, sequenced in a study of Graves' ophthalmopathy and Graves' hyperthyroidism. Amplification of TCR beta CDR3 regions used RNA transcripts. HTBI-primed RT-PCR formed the first round, and a multiplex PCR formed the second. TCRdb re-called the multiplex PCR reads with MiXCR, one entry per CDR3 protein. The sample holds hundreds of thousands of distinct CDR3 sequences; about 20% are singletons and the top ten take around 6.5%. Sequencing was carried out using peripheral blood. These receptors were obtained from a woman aged 18 to 35 with stable Graves' hyperthyroidism. Some clones in this sample may be carry-over from other donors' samples.

This clonotype was counted at least ten times. The chain uses TRBV29-1 and TRBJ1-2, with unresolved D. Deletions cut 0 bases from V and 4 bases from J, with 12 bases between. Looked up from germline, CDR1 is SQVTM and CDR2 is ANQGSEA. The CDR3 has 14 amino acids. The CDR3 nucleotides are TGCAGCGTTGAAGAGTTTAGGACGGTCTATGGCTACACCTTC. This gives the protein CSVEEFRTVYGYTF.

This clonotype was counted between two and nine times. The chain is built from TRBV10-3 and TRBJ1-2; D gene ambiguous. CDR1 is ENHRY and CDR2 is SYGVKD in the germline V gene. The germline V and J ends were trimmed by 4 bases and 3 bases, with 9 bases remaining between them. The CDR3 consists of 13 residues. The DNA for the CDR3 is TGTGCCATCAGTGTTGAGGTCGACTATGGCTACACCTTC. Protein sequence: CAISVEVDYGYTF.

This clonotype has a count of ten or more. This sequence joins TRBV11-2 and TRBJ2-2, with D perhaps matching TRBD1 (6 bases). Germline V gene lookup returns CDR1 SGHAT and CDR2 FQNNGV. V lost 6 bases, J lost 6 bases, and 14 bases lay in between. This CDR3 is built from 14 residues. CDR3 coding DNA: TGTGCCAGCAGTCAACAGGGCGCGGCCGGGGAGCTGTTTTTT. This sequence encodes CASSQQGAAGELFF.

This clonotype has a count of ten or more. The V gene is TRBV30, the J gene TRBJ1-1; tentative D call: TRBD1 (5 bases). This CDR3 region has 14 residues. V lost 2 bases, J lost 5 bases, and 15 bases lay in between. The germline V gene has CDR1 GTSNPN and CDR2 SVGIG (reference sequence). The CDR3 DNA is TGTGCCTGGAGTCCAGGGACGACCGAGACTGAAGCTTTCTTT. It yields the protein CAWSPGTTETEAFF.

This clonotype has only one observation. This chain joins TRBV15 and TRBJ1-5; D is possibly TRBD1 (6 bases). The CDR3 runs 15 residues. CDR1 and CDR2 from the germline V gene are LNHNV and YYDKDF (reference sequence). Trimming took 0 bases from V and 8 from J, leaving 14 bases between them. In DNA form, the CDR3 reads TGTGCCACCAGCAGAGATAGGAGGGGGTTAGAGCCCCAGCATTTT. It yields the protein CATSRDRRGLEPQHF.

The sample holds many counts of this clonotype. The gene calls are TRBV11-1 and TRBJ2-7, with 11 bases identical to TRBD1. Germline V lookup: CDR1 SGHAT, CDR2 FQDESV (reference sequence). Trimming took 5 bases from V and 3 from J; bases not matched to a gene: 12. The length of the CDR3 is 17 residues. In DNA form, the CDR3 reads TGTGCCAGCAGCCTCCGGGACAGGGGGTCCTCTAACTACGAGCAGTACTTC. Protein sequence: CASSLRDRGSSNYEQYF. Looking up the rest from reference TRBV11-1 and TRBJ2-7 gives the full variable domain: EAEVAQSPRYKITEKSQAVAFWCDPISGHATLYWYRQILGQGPELLVQFQDESVVDDSQLPKDRFSAERLKGVDSTLKIQPAELGDSAMYLCASSLRDRGSSNYEQYFGPGTRLTVT.

The chain has TRBV12-3 or TRBV12-4 and TRBJ2-3, with 8 bases identical to TRBD2. This CDR3 has 15 residues. Unmatched junction bases numbered 12, after V lost 8 bases and J lost 5 bases. The CDR3 nucleotides are TGTGCCAGCCCTCCTGGCGGGGGGACCGTAGATACGCAGTATTTT. It translates to CASPPGGGTVDTQYF.

This clonotype was detected many times. The CDR3 region is CASSQALAGANIQYF. The CDR3 DNA sequence: TGTGCCAGCAGCCAAGCCTTAGCGGGGGCAAACATTCAGTACTTC. V and J are TRBV4-2 and TRBJ2-4; 9 positions agree with TRBD2. CDR1 and CDR2 from the germline V gene are LGHNA and YNFKEQ. With V trimmed by 1 base and J by 6 bases, 4 bases remained unmatched. The CDR3 loop spans 15 amino acids.

In its sample, this clonotype was seen many times. V gene TRBV20-1 combines with J gene TRBJ2-7; 7 bases are a match to TRBD1. This CDR3 has 15 amino acids. Trimming took 1 base from V and 0 from J; bases not matched to a gene: 6. Per germline, CDR1 DFQATT and CDR2 SNEGSKA (reference sequence). The DNA for the CDR3 is TGCAGTGCTAGAGGCTTGGACAGGAACTCCTACGAGCAGTACTTC. Translated: CSARGLDRNSYEQYF.

Only a few counts were recorded for this clonotype. The junction departs from germline at one end; a sequencing error may be responsible. The chain uses TRBV2 and TRBJ1-1; 7 nucleotides agree with TRBD1. The germline V gene has CDR1 SNHLY and CDR2 FYNNEI. There are 12 residues in the CDR3. The CDR3: CASAQGGLVKIF. The CDR3 coding sequence is TGTGCCAGCGCGCAGGGGGGACTTGTAAAGATCTTT.

There are a few counts of this clonotype. The rearrangement uses TRBV5-1 and TRBJ1-1; D not resolved. Germline V CDR1 and CDR2: SGHRS, YFSETQ. The CDR3 contains 15 residues. Trimming removed 0 bases from V and 0 bases from J, with 9 bases in between. CDR3 DNA: TGCGCCAGCAGCTTGGACCCCTTTGTGAACACTGAAGCTTTCTTT. This sequence encodes CASSLDPFVNTEAFF.

This clonotype was seen at least ten times. The chain carries TRBV2 and TRBJ1-6, with 8 bases fitting TRBD1. The CDR3 runs to 12 residues. Per the germline V gene, CDR1 is SNHLY and CDR2 is FYNNEI. The V gene end was trimmed by 7 bases and the J gene end by 10 bases; junction bases not matched to a gene: 3. CDR3 sequence reads: CASNGQGSPLHF. CDR3 DNA sequence: TGTGCCAGCAATGGACAGGGCTCACCCCTCCACTTT.

This clonotype was seen at least ten times. The chain joins TRBV12-3 or TRBV12-4 to TRBJ2-5; D unresolved. Trimming removed 1 base from V and 2 bases from J, with 11 bases in between. The CDR3 spans 15 residues. For the CDR3, the DNA is TGTGCCAGCAGTTTAGGGTACGGGCCACAAGAGACCCAGTACTTC. Its translation is CASSLGYGPQETQYF.

About this clonotype itself: This may be a read error: a much more frequent sequence differs by one nucleotide. V usage is TRBV12-3 or TRBV12-4 and J usage is TRBJ2-5; D tentatively fits TRBD1 or TRBD2 (6 bases each). This CDR3 comprises 13 residues. The CDR3 DNA reads as TGTGCCAGCAGTTTTAGGGGGGCGGAGACCCAGAACTTC. Protein: CASSFRGAETQNF.

The chain employs TRBV7-8 and TRBJ2-5; unclear D gene. Trimming took 5 bases from V and 2 from J, leaving 18 bases between them. This CDR3 region has 16 residues. Germline V lookup: CDR1 SGHVS, CDR2 FQNEAQ. CDR3 residues: CASSPPTWGRQETQYF. CDR3 nucleotides: TGTGCCAGCAGCCCCCCCACCTGGGGTAGACAAGAGACCCAGTACTTC.

The chain has TRBV12-3 or TRBV12-4 and TRBJ1-1, with D possibly TRBD1 on 6 matching bases. Between the trimmed V and J ends, which lost 5 bases and 0 bases, there was a span of 13 bases. The CDR3 spans 15 residues. CDR3: CASSPMTGLNTEAFF. CDR3 nucleotide sequence: TGTGCCAGCAGTCCCATGACAGGACTGAACACTGAAGCTTTCTTT.

There are many counts of this clonotype. V is TRBV6-1 and J is TRBJ1-2; 9 bases are a match to TRBD1. In germline, CDR1 is MNHNS, CDR2 SASEGT. This CDR3 has 12 amino acids. The V and J ends lost 6 bases and 7 bases, in that order; junction bases with no gene match: 3. CDR3 loop: CASRPGQGGYTF. CDR3 bases: TGTGCCAGCAGACCGGGACAGGGTGGCTACACCTTC.

This clonotype was observed at least ten times. The chain combines TRBV10-3 with TRBJ2-2, with 7 nucleotides matching TRBD1. Germline trimming cut 4 bases from V and 6 bases from J; bases unmatched to any gene: 11. CDR1 and CDR2 (germline): ENHRY, SYGVKD. CDR3 length equals 16 residues. CDR3 DNA sequence: TGTGCCATCAGTGGCACTTCGACAGGGTCCGCCGGGGAGCTGTTTTTT. Translated: CAISGTSTGSAGELFF.

The chain couples TRBV7-2 to TRBJ2-5; 8 nucleotides match TRBD1. Looked up from germline, CDR1 is SGHTA and CDR2 is FQGNSA. CDR3 length equals 14 residues. The ends lost 4 bases at V and 6 bases at J; junction bases unmatched: 7. The CDR3 reads CASSYTGGSQTQYF. CDR3 DNA sequence: TGTGCCAGCAGCTATACAGGGGGGTCGCAGACCCAGTACTTC.

The chain joins TRBV18 to TRBJ2-5; TRBD2 agrees at 9 bases. J gave up 4 bases and V 3 bases, and 6 bases lay outside the gene matches. The CDR3 sequence is 15 residues long. CDR1 and CDR2 (germline): KGHSH, LQKENI. CDR3 loop: CASSPLAGVAETQYF. CDR3 in DNA: TGTGCCAGCTCACCGTTAGCGGGAGTGGCAGAGACCCAGTACTTC.

This clonotype was observed many times. The chain employs TRBV6-5 and TRBJ1-5; TRBD1 matches 7 bases. The trim removed 4 bases at V and 0 bases at J, leaving 6 bases unmatched. Germline CDR1 is MNHEY and CDR2 is SVGAGI. The CDR3 runs to 16 residues. The DNA for the CDR3 is TGTGCCAGCAGTTCGACAGGGTTTTTTAGCAATCAGCCCCAGCATTTT. It specifies CASSSTGFFSNQPQHF.

In this sample, this clonotype turned up many times. The CDR3 region has the DNA TGCGCCAGCAGCTTATCTAGCGGGGGGGCCGGGTCCTACGAGCAGTACTTC. Amino acid sequence: CASSLSSGGAGSYEQYF. This sequence joins TRBV5-1 and TRBJ2-7, with TRBD2 matching over 12 bases. The CDR3 runs to 17 residues. J was trimmed by 1 base and V by 2 bases; bases with no gene match: 7. Germline V CDR1 and CDR2: SGHRS, YFSETQ. Complete variable domain (other parts from reference TRBV5-1 and TRBJ2-7): KAGVTQTPRYLIKTRGQQVTLSCSPISGHRSVSWYQQTPGQGLQFLFEYFSETQRNKGNFPGRFSGRQFSNSRSEMNVSTLELGDSALYLCASSLSSGGAGSYEQYFGPGTRLTVT.

This clonotype was picked up many times. The V and J genes are TRBV12-3 or TRBV12-4 and TRBJ2-5; D remains ambiguous. The CDR3 has 13 amino acids. Trimming pared 4 bases from V and 11 bases from J, leaving 17 bases between. The DNA of the CDR3 is TGTGCCAGCAGTTCGGGTGGTGGTACGCGGCAGTACTTC. Protein sequence: CASSSGGGTRQYF.

This clonotype has at least ten counts. This chain's CDR3 is CSARDQGQGWYQETQYF. DNA of the CDR3: TGCAGTGCTAGAGATCAGGGACAGGGGTGGTACCAAGAGACCCAGTACTTC. The chain couples TRBV20-1 to TRBJ2-5; 10 bases are shared with TRBD1. From germline, CDR1 is DFQATT and CDR2 SNEGSKA (reference sequence). This CDR3 is built from 17 residues. The ends lost 0 bases at V and 0 bases at J; junction bases unmatched: 7.

This clonotype was seen many times. The rearrangement links TRBV15 to TRBJ1-1, with D maybe TRBD1 (5 bases). Germline CDR1 is LNHNV and CDR2 is YYDKDF (reference sequence). Trimming left V 2 bases short and J 0 bases short, with 7 bases between. This CDR3 has 14 residues. CDR3 nucleotides: TGTGCCACCAGCAGACAGGGTATGAACACTGAAGCTTTCTTT. Residues: CATSRQGMNTEAFF.

This clonotype was counted at least ten times. The rearrangement joins TRBV3-1 to TRBJ1-1; TRBD1 is a possible D gene (5 bases). The CDR3 covers 14 residues. Germline V gives CDR1 LGHDT, CDR2 YNNKEL (reference sequence). Trimming cost V 1 base and J 5 bases, with 11 bases left between them. In DNA, the CDR3 is TGTGCCAGCAGCCAAGTTTCTCAGGGAACTGAAGCTTTCTTT. Translating gives CASSQVSQGTEAFF. Full variable domain (missing parts from reference TRBV3-1 and TRBJ1-1): DTAVSQTPKYLVTQMGNDKSIKCEQNLGHDTMYWYKQDSKKFLKIMFSYNNKELIINETVPNRFSPKSPDKAHLNLHINSLELGDSAVYFCASSQVSQGTEAFFGQGTRLTVV.

The table lists this clonotype with many counts. The chain is built from TRBV5-1 and TRBJ2-2, with D hard to call. CDR1 is SGHRS and CDR2 is YFSETQ in the germline V gene. The V end was cut by 3 bases, the J end by 2 bases, with 8 bases between. The length of the CDR3 is 14 residues. CDR3: CASSWELNTGELFF. The DNA for the CDR3 is TGCGCCAGCAGCTGGGAACTCAACACCGGGGAGCTGTTTTTT. The entire variable domain, with the rest obtained from reference TRBV5-1 and TRBJ2-2, is as follows: KAGVTQTPRYLIKTRGQQVTLSCSPISGHRSVSWYQQTPGQGLQFLFEYFSETQRNKGNFPGRFSGRQFSNSRSEMNVSTLELGDSALYLCASSWELNTGELFFGEGSRLTVL.

This clonotype was detected ten times or more. The rearrangement joins TRBV28 to TRBJ2-7, with D maybe TRBD2 (5 bases). CDR1 is MDHEN, CDR2 SYDVKM, per germline. V gave up 8 bases and J gave up 3 bases, with 14 bases separating them. The CDR3 is 13 residues long. In nucleotides, the CDR3 is TGTGCCAGCTCGGGGTCCCCCCTCTACGAGCAGTACTTC. Translating it yields CASSGSPLYEQYF. Variable domain in full (rest from reference TRBV28 and TRBJ2-7): DVKVTQSSRYLVKRTGEKVFLECVQDMDHENMFWYRQDPGLGLRLIYFSYDVKMKEKGDIPEGYSVSREKKERFSLILESASTNQTSMYLCASSGSPLYEQYFGPGTRLTVT.